The sequence of this T cell receptor beta chain was determined in a study of neurological immune-mediated disorders. This clonotype has ten or more counts. TCRdb processed the 5' RACE reads anew with MiXCR; each CDR3 protein has one entry. The sample has around 100,000 distinct CDR3 sequences, about 10% seen once. Germline CDR1 reads DFQATT; CDR2 reads SNEGSKA (reference sequence). This CDR3 is built from 16 residues. J gave up 1 base and V 8 bases, and 14 bases lay outside the gene matches. Time point noted: longitudinal time-point 3. The sample was PBMCs. The clonotype comes from a female donor with HTLV-1-associated myelopathy (HAM/TSP). The V gene is TRBV20-1, the J gene TRBJ2-5; 9 nucleotides align to TRBD2. CDR3 protein: CSQLRVSGGPQETQYF. The CDR3 nucleotides read TGCAGTCAGCTGCGAGTAAGCGGGGGGCCCCAAGAGACCCAGTACTTC.